This record covers a single TCR beta chain. The data stem from a study of regulatory T cells in long-lasting Graves disease. Study-wide background: New Graves' disease cases had less than 3 months of antithyroid drugs.

Documented time point: newly diagnosed GD, antithyroid drugs for less than 3 months. RNA from PBMCs was the source of the TCR library. Germline-derived CDR1 and CDR2 are SNHLY and FYNNEI. The CDR3 is made up of 13 amino acids. The V end lost 5 bases, the J end lost 6 bases, and 12 bases lay between the germline ends. According to the study, TCR beta libraries were built with iRepertoire HTBI primers and CDR3-region Arm-PCR. In the original workflow: Samples revealed fewer than 65 TRBV and 15 or so TRBJ segments. One entry per CDR3 protein results from TCRdb running MiXCR on the multiplex PCR reads. Clone size and V and J calls follow TCRdb, not the original study. The sample has about 330,000 distinct CDR3 sequences; around 16% are singletons. These data were likewise used in another study, on T cells in Graves' hyperthyroidism and ophthalmopathy. That report notes: Diagnoses were established using clinical symptoms, serum thyroxine and TRAb, thyroid ultrasound and orbital computed tomography.

The chain carries TRBV2 and TRBJ2-3; D possibly corresponds to TRBD1 (5 bases). Here the sequenced sample was peripheral blood mononuclear cells (PBMCs), taken at new diagnosis, from a patient treated with antithyroid drugs. This receptor was obtained from a woman between 18 and 30 years old with Graves disease. For the CDR3, the DNA is TGTGCCAGCAGTATACTAAACAGGGATACGCAGTATTTT. Protein: CASSILNRDTQYF.